A single sample gave rise to the 31 T cell receptor beta chains below, sequenced in a study of blood T cell repertoires in COVID-19. Sequencing used immunoSEQ multiplex PCR; TCRdb keeps in-frame clones, though not all of them. Here the sample spans some 260,000 clones, over 70% being singletons. Specimen: peripheral blood. The receptors originated from a woman aged 70 to 79 with COVID-19, enrolled during active disease.

The rearrangement links TRBV9 to TRBJ2-7; 12 bases agree with TRBD2. The CDR3 is made up of 15 amino acids. V lost 3 bases and J lost 4; bases outside the gene matches: 5. CDR1 and CDR2 (germline): SGDLS, YYNGEE. For the CDR3, the DNA is TGTGCCAGCAGCGCTAGCGGGAGGGCCGCTTACGAGCAGTACTTC. It specifies CASSASGRAAYEQYF.

V gene TRBV7-3 combines with J gene TRBJ1-1, with D perhaps TRBD1 (6 bases). V was cut by 5 bases and J by 0 bases, with 13 bases left in between. Germline V lookup: CDR1 SGHTA, CDR2 FQGTGA. The CDR3 is made up of 15 amino acids. The CDR3, as DNA: TGTGCCAGCAGCGAAGGACAGTCTATGAACACTGAAGCTTTCTTT. This encodes CASSEGQSMNTEAFF.

This sequence joins TRBV30 and TRBJ1-2; TRBD1 matches 7 bases. Germline V gives CDR1 GTSNPN, CDR2 SVGIG (reference sequence). J was trimmed by 8 bases and V by 4 bases; bases with no gene match: 19. The CDR3 totals 16 residues. The CDR3 spells CAWTSHGAGGLFGYTF. The CDR3, as DNA: TGTGCCTGGACCTCCCATGGGGCAGGGGGTTTATTCGGCTACACCTTC.

As regards this clone: This specimen includes other DNA sequences encoding the same CDR3. The rearrangement links TRBV30 to TRBJ2-7; possible D gene TRBD1, 5 bases. Trimming took off 0 bases at V and 0 bases at J, with 6 bases between the two ends. This CDR3 contains 13 residues. Germline-derived CDR1 and CDR2 are GTSNPN and SVGIG (reference sequence). The CDR3 is CAWSVGASYEQYF. DNA of the CDR3: TGTGCCTGGAGTGTAGGGGCCTCCTACGAGCAGTACTTC.

The chain's CDR3 is CASSPMTSGSGNEQFF. As DNA, the CDR3 is TGTGCCAGCTCACCGATGACTAGCGGGAGTGGAAATGAGCAGTTCTTC. This chain uses TRBV18 with TRBJ2-1; TRBD2 aligns across 12 bases. Trimming cost V 3 bases and J 7 bases; bases outside gene matches: 7. Looked up from germline, CDR1 is KGHSH and CDR2 is LQKENI. This CDR3 comprises 16 residues. The entire variable domain, with the rest obtained from reference TRBV18 and TRBJ2-1, is as follows: NAGVMQNPRHLVRRRGQEARLRCSPMKGHSHVYWYRQLPEEGLKFMVYLQKENIIDESGMPKERFSAEFPKEGPSILRIQQVVRGDSAAYFCASSPMTSGSGNEQFFGPGTRLTVL.

This clone was counted a single time. This sequence joins TRBV15 and TRBJ1-2; D ambiguous. This CDR3 spans 13 amino acids. Trimming removed 5 bases at V and 8 bases at J, with 15 bases between. Germline V CDR1 and CDR2: LNHNV, YYDKDF (reference sequence). The CDR3 region is CATSHDGVQGYTF. The CDR3 nucleotides are TGTGCCACCAGCCACGACGGGGTGCAGGGCTACACCTTC.

The J gene is TRBJ2-2, the V gene TRBV7-3, with D perhaps matching TRBD2 (5 bases). This CDR3 is built from 16 residues. V lost 4 bases to trimming and J lost 0 bases, with 12 bases between them. CDR1 and CDR2 (germline): SGHTA, FQGTGA. CDR3 protein: CASSSGNRANTGELFF. The CDR3 bases are TGTGCCAGCAGCTCCGGGAATAGGGCGAACACCGGGGAGCTGTTTTTT.

This clone was detected once. This sequence joins TRBV6-2 or TRBV6-3 and TRBJ2-7, with D perhaps matching TRBD2 (5 bases). This CDR3 has 13 amino acids. Trimming cost V 6 bases and J 3 bases, with 12 bases left between them. Germline values: CDR1 MNHEY, CDR2 SVGEGT. The CDR3: CASSDGSIYEQYF. CDR3 bases: TGTGCCAGCAGCGATGGGAGCATCTACGAGCAGTACTTC.

This chain connects TRBV15 to TRBJ2-1, with a tentative D call TRBD2 (6 bases). V was cut by 2 bases and J by 0 bases, with 17 bases left in between. Looked up from germline, CDR1 is LNHNV and CDR2 is YYDKDF (reference sequence). The CDR3 sequence is 18 residues long. In DNA, the CDR3 is TGTGCCACCAGCAGATCTCCCGGGCTAGCGTCCTCCTACAATGAGCAGTTCTTC. Protein: CATSRSPGLASSYNEQFF.

The chain combines TRBV11-2 with TRBJ2-3, with D tentatively TRBD1 (6 bases). V was shortened by 1 base and J by 3 bases, with 11 bases between the two germline ends. CDR3 length: 15 residues. Germline loops: CDR1 SGHAT, CDR2 FQNNGV. The CDR3: CASSLAHRETDTQYF. CDR3 nucleotides: TGTGCCAGCAGCTTAGCACACAGGGAGACAGATACGCAGTATTTT.

CDR3 in amino acids: CASSVGGVQPQHF. The CDR3 DNA reads TGTGCCAGCAGCGTAGGGGGGGTTCAGCCCCAGCATTTT. The rearrangement joins TRBV9 to TRBJ1-5; TRBD1 is a possible D gene (5 bases). Germline CDR1 reads SGDLS; CDR2 reads YYNGEE. V gave up 0 bases and J gave up 6 bases, with 7 bases separating them. This CDR3 contains 13 residues.

The J gene is TRBJ1-6, the V gene TRBV28; TRBD1 matches at 7 bases. The CDR3 totals 15 residues. V lost 2 bases and J lost 9; bases outside the gene matches: 7. Germline V gives CDR1 MDHEN, CDR2 SYDVKM. CDR3 in amino acids: CASSLGQARGSPLHF. CDR3 nucleotides: TGTGCCAGCAGTTTAGGACAGGCGAGGGGTTCACCCCTCCACTTT.

The chain is built from TRBV7-6 and TRBJ2-3; no reliable D call. Trimming removed 8 bases at V and 0 bases at J, with 21 bases between. The germline gives CDR1 SGHVS, CDR2 FNYEAQ. The CDR3 runs to 17 residues. CDR3 sequence: CASSPSVPSASTDTQYF. For the CDR3, the DNA is TGTGCCAGCTCTCCGAGCGTCCCATCGGCGAGCACAGATACGCAGTATTTT.

The CDR3 is CASRSQVMNTEAFF. CDR3 nucleotides: TGTGCCAGCCGATCTCAGGTCATGAACACTGAAGCTTTCTTT. This sequence joins TRBV6-5 and TRBJ1-1; D remains ambiguous. The CDR3 is 14 amino acids. In germline, CDR1 is MNHEY, CDR2 SVGAGI. Trimming pared 8 bases from V and 0 bases from J, leaving 13 bases between.

This clone was picked up a small number of times. The genes are TRBV28 and TRBJ1-2; 11 nucleotides align to TRBD1. The CDR3 runs to 16 residues. V shed 6 bases, J shed 4 bases, and the junction held 10 bases outside the gene matches. Germline values: CDR1 MDHEN, CDR2 SYDVKM. CDR3 nucleotides: TGTGCCAGCAGCTCCCCCGGGACAGGGGGGTTCTATGGCTACACCTTC. Encoded protein: CASSSPGTGGFYGYTF.

The chain recombines TRBV3-1 (or the pseudogene TRBV3-2) with TRBJ1-1; D unresolved. Trimming pared 4 bases from V and 0 bases from J, leaving 12 bases between. Looked up from germline, CDR1 is LGHDT and CDR2 is YNNKEL (reference sequence). The CDR3 loop spans 15 amino acids. The CDR3 nucleotides read TGTGCCAGCAGCCCACGAGCTTTAATGAACACTGAAGCTTTCTTT. Translation gives CASSPRALMNTEAFF.

The V gene is TRBV28, the J gene TRBJ1-6; D gene uncertain. There are 11 residues in the CDR3. Per germline, CDR1 MDHEN and CDR2 SYDVKM. Trimming cost V 5 bases and J 7 bases, with 3 bases left between them. For the CDR3, the DNA is TGTGCCAGCAGTCAAAATTCACCCCTCCACTTT. Its protein is CASSQNSPLHF.

This chain links TRBV5-1 with TRBJ1-2; no clear D. Germline CDR1 reads SGHRS; CDR2 reads YFSETQ. Deletions cut 4 bases from V and 0 bases from J, with 7 bases between. The CDR3 consists of 13 residues. As DNA, the CDR3 is TGCGCCAGCAGCCAAGCTGCTAACTATGGCTACACCTTC. This encodes CASSQAANYGYTF. The complete variable domain, with remaining parts taken from reference TRBV5-1 and TRBJ1-2, reads KAGVTQTPRYLIKTRGQQVTLSCSPISGHRSVSWYQQTPGQGLQFLFEYFSETQRNKGNFPGRFSGRQFSNSRSEMNVSTLELGDSALYLCASSQAANYGYTFGSGTRLTVV.

The chain has TRBV7-2 and TRBJ1-3; 8 bases match TRBD1. The CDR3 runs to 14 residues. The germline V gene has CDR1 SGHTA and CDR2 FQGNSA. J gave up 3 bases and V 5 bases, and 3 bases lay outside the gene matches. This CDR3 reads CASSPDRVGNTIYF. For the CDR3, the DNA is TGTGCCAGCAGCCCGGACAGGGTTGGAAACACCATATATTTT.

The chain links TRBV4-1 to TRBJ1-5; tentative D call: TRBD1 (5 bases). Germline V gives CDR1 MGHRA, CDR2 YSYEKL. V was pared by 0 bases and J by 0 bases, with 15 bases between. The CDR3 loop spans 18 amino acids. The CDR3 loop is CASSQDLRRGFSNQPQHF. The DNA for the CDR3 is TGCGCCAGCAGCCAAGATTTACGAAGGGGCTTTAGCAATCAGCCCCAGCATTTT.

The genes are TRBV6-2 or TRBV6-3 and TRBJ1-1; TRBD1 is a possible D gene (5 bases). Germline V gene lookup returns CDR1 MNHEY and CDR2 SVGEGT. Deletions cut 2 bases from V and 2 bases from J, with 12 bases between. The CDR3 runs to 15 residues. CDR3 sequence: CASSYPRAGNTEAFF. The DNA for the CDR3 is TGTGCCAGCAGTTACCCCAGGGCGGGAAACACTGAAGCTTTCTTT.

This chain joins TRBV9 and TRBJ2-7, with 9 positions matching TRBD1. V lost 5 bases and J lost 7; bases outside the gene matches: 10. This CDR3 has 14 amino acids. Germline V gives CDR1 SGDLS, CDR2 YYNGEE. The CDR3 nucleotides read TGTGCCAGCAGTCCCCAAGACAGGGGGTTTGAGCAGTACTTC. Translation gives CASSPQDRGFEQYF.

This clone has more than one count but fewer than ten. The gene calls are TRBV30 and TRBJ1-2; 7 nucleotides line up with TRBD1. The CDR3 runs to 13 residues. From germline, CDR1 is GTSNPN and CDR2 SVGIG (reference sequence). V shed 3 bases and J 4 bases; nucleotides not matched to a gene: 5. CDR3 nucleotides: TGTGCCTGGAGGGCGGGACAGTCCTATGGCTACACCTTC. Its protein is CAWRAGQSYGYTF.

The V and J genes are TRBV29-1 and TRBJ2-1; 11 bases line up with TRBD2. V shed 6 bases, J shed 7 bases, and the junction held 14 bases outside the gene matches. The CDR3 consists of 16 residues. The V gene's germline CDR1 is SQVTM and CDR2 ANQGSEA. CDR3 DNA: TGCAGCGTGCCTGGTACTAGCGGGAGTATCTCAAATGAGCAGTTCTTC. Translation: CSVPGTSGSISNEQFF.

The chain is built from TRBV5-1 and TRBJ2-2, with D maybe TRBD2 (6 bases). Germline CDR1 is SGHRS and CDR2 is YFSETQ. The CDR3 length is 15 residues. Trimming left V 4 bases short and J 4 bases short, with 14 bases between. This chain's CDR3 is CASSLDGGRTGELFF. The CDR3, as DNA: TGCGCCAGCAGCCTGGACGGGGGACGCACCGGGGAGCTGTTTTTT.

V gene TRBV28 combines with J gene TRBJ2-2; TRBD1 agrees at 8 bases. The germline V gene has CDR1 MDHEN and CDR2 SYDVKM. The V gene end was trimmed by 3 bases and the J gene end by 4 bases; junction bases not matched to a gene: 4. There are 15 residues in the CDR3. In DNA, the CDR3 is TGTGCCAGCAGTTTTTCGGACAGGGTCACCGGGGAGCTGTTTTTT. This translates into CASSFSDRVTGELFF.

This chain joins TRBV28 and TRBJ2-1, with TRBD1 identical over 7 bases. The CDR3 has 15 residues. Germline CDR1 and CDR2: MDHEN and SYDVKM. The J segment lost 7 bases and the V segment lost 5 bases, leaving 11 bases of the junction unmatched. The CDR3: CASSPLREGANEQFF. CDR3 nucleotide sequence: TGTGCCAGCAGTCCCCTCCGCGAGGGGGCAAATGAGCAGTTCTTC.

This chain links TRBV18 with TRBJ2-2, with 9 bases aligning to TRBD1. The CDR3 has 17 residues. The trim removed 3 bases at V and 6 bases at J, leaving 11 bases unmatched. Germline-derived CDR1 and CDR2 are KGHSH and LQKENI. The CDR3 sequence: CASSPPRGQGKSGELFF. CDR3 nucleotides: TGTGCCAGCTCACCCCCAAGGGGACAGGGAAAATCCGGGGAGCTGTTTTTT.

The gene calls are TRBV6-5 and TRBJ2-1, with TRBD2 matching 13 bases. V dropped 2 bases and J dropped 10; count of bases not matched to a gene: 5. The germline gives CDR1 MNHEY, CDR2 SVGAGI. The CDR3 is 15 residues long. This CDR3 is CASSYGLAGVNEQFF. CDR3 sequence (DNA): TGTGCCAGCAGTTACGGACTAGCGGGAGTTAACGAGCAGTTCTTC.

V and J are TRBV3-1 (or the pseudogene TRBV3-2) and TRBJ1-4, with no clear D. The germline gives CDR1 LGHDT, CDR2 YNNKEL (reference sequence). The CDR3 has 11 amino acids. Trimming took 4 bases from V and 8 from J, leaving 5 bases between them. Here the CDR3 reads CASSREEKLFF. CDR3 nucleotides: TGTGCCAGCAGCCGGGAGGAAAAACTGTTTTTT.

The DNA of the CDR3 is TGTGCCAGCAGTTTAAGGACTCCTAACTATGGCTACACCTTC. This translates into CASSLRTPNYGYTF. The chain joins TRBV27 to TRBJ1-2; D gene ambiguous. V was trimmed by 2 bases and J by 0 bases, leaving 7 bases between them. Per the germline V gene, CDR1 is MNHEY and CDR2 is SMNVEV (reference sequence). The CDR3 consists of 14 residues.